Each of the 17 T cell receptor beta chains below was sequenced from the same sample in a study of follicular helper T cells after annual influenza vaccination. Time point of the sample: 2015-2016 season, 7 days after influenza vaccination. Sequenced by immunoSEQ multiplex PCR; TCRdb stores in-frame clones only, minus some. Here the sample spans 10,000 to 11,000 clones, approximately 81% being singletons. Sequenced material: CXCR5+ CD38- circulating T follicular helper cells from blood, taken 7 days after influenza vaccination. Subset here: circulating Tfh, non-naive CD4+CXCR5+PD-1+ (ICOS+CD38+ or ICOS-CD38-). These receptor sequences come from an adult who received the influenza vaccine.

The chain combines TRBV12-5 with TRBJ2-3, with unresolved D. The V gene lost 1 base and the J gene lost 2 bases, with 7 bases spanning the gap. Germline V gene sequence: CDR1 LGHNT, CDR2 FRNRAP. This CDR3 contains 14 residues. The CDR3 loop reads CASGLGLDTDTQYF. The CDR3 nucleotides are TGTGCTAGTGGTTTGGGACTCGACACAGATACGCAGTATTTT. The whole variable domain, remainder taken from reference TRBV12-5 and TRBJ2-3, is DARVTQTPRHKVTEMGQEVTMRCQPILGHNTVFWYRQTMMQGLELLAYFRNRAPLDDSGMPKDRFSAEMPDATLATLKIQPSEPRDSAVYFCASGLGLDTDTQYFGPGTRLTVL.

The chain links TRBV7-9 to TRBJ1-5, with D perhaps matching TRBD1 (5 bases). V was clipped by 1 base and J by 5 bases, with 6 bases between them. Germline V CDR1 and CDR2: SEHNR, FQNEAQ (reference sequence). This CDR3 has 13 residues. The CDR3 DNA follows: TGTGCCAGCAGCTTAGGGGGCGATCAGCCCCAGCATTTT. Protein sequence: CASSLGGDQPQHF.

The genes are TRBV5-1 and TRBJ2-5, with TRBD2 identical over 8 bases. CDR1 is SGHRS, CDR2 YFSETQ, per germline. The V gene end was trimmed by 0 bases and the J gene end by 3 bases; junction bases not matched to a gene: 7. CDR3 length: 16 residues. The CDR3 spells CASSLGGQAGEETQYF. The CDR3 DNA sequence: TGCGCCAGCAGCTTGGGAGGCCAAGCGGGGGAAGAGACCCAGTACTTC. Using reference TRBV5-1 and TRBJ2-5 for the parts outside the CDR3, the full variable domain is KAGVTQTPRYLIKTRGQQVTLSCSPISGHRSVSWYQQTPGQGLQFLFEYFSETQRNKGNFPGRFSGRQFSNSRSEMNVSTLELGDSALYLCASSLGGQAGEETQYFGPGTRLLVL.

The genes are TRBV5-6 and TRBJ1-4; D unclear. The germline V and J ends were trimmed by 3 bases and 5 bases, with 17 bases remaining between them. The CDR3 loop spans 16 amino acids. Germline CDR1 SGHDT, CDR2 YYEEEE. CDR3: CASSSLNALSNEKLFF. The CDR3 DNA sequence: TGTGCCAGCAGCTCCCTAAACGCTCTCTCAAATGAAAAACTGTTTTTT.

J is TRBJ2-4 and V is TRBV21-1. TRBV21-1 is a pseudogene. The CDR3 contains 17 residues. The DNA for the CDR3 is TGTGCCAGCAGGTGGTGTGTAGCTACAGAAAGAAAAAACATTCAGTACTTC. Its translation: CASRWCVATERKNIQYF.

This chain uses TRBV19 with TRBJ1-2, with D unresolved. Germline CDR1 is LNHDA and CDR2 is SQIVND (reference sequence). The ends were cut back, 3 bases at V and 9 bases at J, with 14 bases in the middle. The CDR3 extends over 13 amino acids. This CDR3 reads CASSIPPDGRYTF. CDR3 DNA: TGTGCCAGTAGTATCCCCCCAGATGGACGCTACACCTTC.

The chain links TRBV4-1 to TRBJ2-3, with 7 bases that match TRBD1. The CDR3 contains 19 residues. Looked up from germline, CDR1 is MGHRA and CDR2 is YSYEKL. The V gene end was trimmed by 1 base and the J gene end by 3 bases; junction bases not matched to a gene: 16. CDR3 nucleotide sequence: TGCGCCAGCAGCCAAGTCCCTCCGAGGGGGCTGGAGTTTACAGATACGCAGTATTTT. It is translated as CASSQVPPRGLEFTDTQYF.

This clone is a singleton in its sample. The chain employs TRBV9 and TRBJ1-5; D gene ambiguous. Germline CDR1 and CDR2: SGDLS and YYNGEE. V was cut by 3 bases and J by 4 bases, with 11 bases left in between. This CDR3 spans 14 amino acids. The CDR3 protein is CASSATGYNQPQHF. CDR3 DNA sequence: TGTGCCAGCAGCGCGACCGGGTATAATCAGCCCCAGCATTTT.

The chain combines TRBV9 with TRBJ2-3; D is possibly TRBD1 (6 bases). The CDR3 covers 14 residues. V gave up 4 bases and J gave up 1 base, with 10 bases separating them. The germline V gene encodes CDR1 SGDLS and CDR2 YYNGEE. The CDR3 DNA follows: TGTGCCAGCAGCACCCGGACAGGCACAGATACGCAGTATTTT. Translating it yields CASSTRTGTDTQYF.

In its sample, this clone was seen a few times. The V and J genes are TRBV7-8 and TRBJ2-1; TRBD2 agrees at 8 bases. The CDR3 is 14 amino acids. The J segment lost 14 bases and the V segment lost 1 base, leaving 10 bases of the junction unmatched. Germline lookup yields CDR1 SGHVS and CDR2 FQNEAQ. The CDR3 loop is CASSLGGGAGDKFF. The CDR3 DNA reads TGTGCCAGCAGCTTAGGGGGAGGAGCGGGGGACAAGTTCTTC.

In nucleotides, the CDR3 is TGTGCCAGCATCGGGACTAACACCGGGGAGCTGTTTTTT. This encodes CASIGTNTGELFF. The rearrangement uses TRBV6-5 and TRBJ2-2, with a tentative D call TRBD2 (6 bases). Germline assignment: CDR1 MNHEY and CDR2 SVGAGI. The CDR3 sequence is 13 residues long. V was trimmed by 7 bases and J by 2 bases, leaving 8 bases between them.

This chain uses TRBV25-1 with TRBJ2-3; 11 bases match TRBD2. The germline CDR1 and CDR2 sequences are MGHDK and SYGVNS. After removal of 4 bases from V and 6 bases from J, the junction contained 9 bases not matched to a gene. The CDR3 covers 16 residues. The DNA of the CDR3 is TGTGCCAGCAGTGCGTCTCGTAGCGGGGGGGGTGATACGCAGTATTTT. This encodes CASSASRSGGGDTQYF.

The chain employs TRBV30 and TRBJ1-6; D unclear. Germline assignment: CDR1 GTSNPN and CDR2 SVGIG (reference sequence). This CDR3 has 18 residues. Between the trimmed V and J ends, which lost 5 bases and 0 bases, there was a span of 20 bases. The CDR3 spells CAWGSPRAISSYNSPLHF. The CDR3 coding sequence is TGTGCCTGGGGTAGCCCTCGAGCGATTAGCTCCTATAATTCACCCCTCCACTTT.

This chain joins TRBV10-3 and TRBJ1-1; D remains unclear. CDR3 size: 13 residues. Germline lookup yields CDR1 ENHRY and CDR2 SYGVKD. Trimming cost V 2 bases and J 0 bases, with 4 bases left between them. The CDR3 region has the DNA TGTGCCATCAGTGAGGGGGTGAACACTGAAGCTTTCTTT. It specifies CAISEGVNTEAFF.

V is TRBV6-1 and J is TRBJ1-5; maybe TRBD1 (5 bases). This CDR3 spans 15 amino acids. The V end was cut by 6 bases, the J end by 6 bases, with 18 bases between. The V gene's germline CDR1 is MNHNS and CDR2 SASEGT. CDR3 amino acids: CASREVGVATQPQHF. The CDR3 DNA reads TGTGCCAGCAGGGAGGTGGGGGTTGCTACTCAGCCCCAGCATTTT.

This clone was seen a handful of times. The J gene is TRBJ1-6, the V gene TRBV7-9; D is unclear. The V and J ends lost 5 bases and 13 bases respectively, with 9 bases between them. Germline values: CDR1 SEHNR, CDR2 FQNEAQ (reference sequence). The CDR3 runs to 11 residues. The CDR3 spells CASSDLGPLHF. The CDR3 DNA sequence: TGTGCCAGCAGCGATCTAGGGCCCCTCCACTTT. Drawing the rest from reference TRBV7-9 and TRBJ1-6, the complete variable domain is DTGVSQNPRHKITKRGQNVTFRCDPISEHNRLYWYRQTLGQGPEFLTYFQNEAQLEKSRLLSDRFSAERPKGSFSTLEIQRTEQGDSAMYLCASSDLGPLHFGNGTRLTVT.

V and J are TRBV25-1 and TRBJ2-4; 7 nucleotides match TRBD2. The CDR3 consists of 14 residues. Germline CDR1 MGHDK, CDR2 SYGVNS. Germline trimming cut 3 bases from V and 2 bases from J; bases unmatched to any gene: 1. As DNA, the CDR3 is TGTGCCAGCAGTGAGGGACTAACCAAAAACATTCAGTACTTC. Its protein is CASSEGLTKNIQYF.